This TCR beta chain was sequenced for a study of CD8 T cells in ankylosing spondylitis. TCRdb ran MiXCR on the 5' RACE reads and lists one entry per CDR3 protein. There are about 360,000 distinct CDR3 sequences in the sample; approximately 22% occur only once, and around 13% lies in the top ten. Specimen: blood, either unsorted or a sorted T cell fraction (not recorded which). The origin of this receptor is a male donor with ankylosing spondylitis or in good health (not recorded which).

CDR3 sequence reads: CASSHLTGSYEQYF. The CDR3 DNA reads TGTGCCAGCAGCCACCTTACAGGGAGCTACGAGCAGTACTTC. The gene calls are TRBV7-6 and TRBJ2-7, with a weak D call TRBD1 (6 bases). Germline V lookup: CDR1 SGHVS, CDR2 FNYEAQ. CDR3 length: 14 residues. Trimming left V 5 bases short and J 3 bases short, with 14 bases between.